A single TCR beta chain is shown here with its context. The sample originates from a study of blood T cell repertoires in COVID-19. Participants had their cohort set by participant-reported clinical history. This CDR3 spans 15 amino acids. Unmatched junction bases numbered 0, after V lost 5 bases and J lost 1 base. Germline V gives CDR1 SGDLS, CDR2 YYNGEE. Some clones are missing from TCRdb's copy, which holds only in-frame ones; the method was immunoSEQ multiplex PCR. Among around 230,000 clones listed, approximately 78% were seen once. The chain joins TRBV9 to TRBJ2-1, with TRBD2 matching over 13 bases. The material sequenced was PBMCs or T cells enriched from blood (not recorded which). The receptor's source is a man in his forties who had recovered from COVID-19. CDR3 loop: CASRGLAGSYNEQFF. CDR3 coding DNA: TGTGCCAGCAGGGGACTAGCGGGGTCCTACAATGAGCAGTTCTTC.